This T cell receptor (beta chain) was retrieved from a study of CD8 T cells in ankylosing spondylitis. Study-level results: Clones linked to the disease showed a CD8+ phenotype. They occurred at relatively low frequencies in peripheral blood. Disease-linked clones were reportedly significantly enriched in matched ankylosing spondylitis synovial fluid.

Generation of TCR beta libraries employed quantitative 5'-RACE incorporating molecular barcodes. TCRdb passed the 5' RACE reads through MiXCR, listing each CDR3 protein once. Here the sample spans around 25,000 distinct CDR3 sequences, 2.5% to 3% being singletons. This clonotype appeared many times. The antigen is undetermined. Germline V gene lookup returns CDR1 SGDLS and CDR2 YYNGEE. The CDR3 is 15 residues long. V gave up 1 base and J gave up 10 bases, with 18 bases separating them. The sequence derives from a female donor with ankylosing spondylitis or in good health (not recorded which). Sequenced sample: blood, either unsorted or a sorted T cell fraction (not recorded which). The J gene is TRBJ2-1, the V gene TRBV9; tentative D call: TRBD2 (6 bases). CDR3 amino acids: CASSVRASPGREQFF. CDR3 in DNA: TGTGCCAGCAGCGTAAGGGCCTCTCCAGGGAGGGAGCAGTTCTTC.